The present TCR beta chain was sequenced within a study of lymphopenia after photon versus proton radiotherapy (dated by TCRdb to the late 2010s). About the study as a whole: In patients with gastrointestinal tumors who developed high-grade lymphopenia, the study compared the immunological effects of photon radiation therapy with those of proton radiation therapy. The cohort included more than 15 patients with gastrointestinal tumors who developed lymphopenia after receiving either photon or proton therapy. The study was designed to characterize how the impact on the immune system differs between the two radiation modalities. Results the study describes overall, beyond this receptor: The authors looked at the survival association only in patients who died, and they framed better survival with proton therapy as a possibility rather than a demonstrated result. During treatment, patients who received photon therapy lost naive T cells and TCR diversity and gained effector/memory populations, whereas patients who received proton therapy remained relatively stable. After the lymphocyte count nadir, photon-treated repertoires showed oligoclonal expansion, especially of CD8+ Temra cells, which drove the drop in diversity. Among patients across the cohort who died, overall survival time showed an inverse correlation with a larger post-nadir drop in TCR diversity.

The method was the immunoSEQ multiplex PCR assay. Alongside multiparametric flow cytometry, deep sequencing of rearranged TCR beta loci was used to profile the T cell repertoires. TCRdb carries this immuneACCESS record with in-frame sequences only. Its versions omit some clonotypes, under half of them owing to an unresolved V gene in the studies checked, with the rest unexplained. The sample profile shows fewer than 25,000 clones; about four fifths of them were found once. The ten biggest clones cover roughly a quarter of the sample. Sequences SGDLS (CDR1) and YYNGEE (CDR2) are obtained from the germline V gene. The V end gives up 3 bases and the J end 1 base, leaving 2 bases in the junction not matched to a gene. Including cysteine and phenylalanine, the CDR3 has 14 amino acids. The entry retains the CDR3 DNA only, 42 bases that are in frame from base 1. Comments on this clone: The antigen this receptor binds is unknown. Base quality data are lacking; no much larger clone is found one base away.

This TCR derives from a man aged 40-50 years with gastric cancer. Sequenced material: peripheral blood, taken from a patient treated with photon-based radiotherapy. The sequence links TRBV9 to TRBJ2-5; a stretch of 8 junction bases matches TRBD2. The DNA is TGTGCCAGCAGCGACGGGACTAGCCAAGAGACCCAGTACTTC. It is translated as CASSDGTSQETQYF.